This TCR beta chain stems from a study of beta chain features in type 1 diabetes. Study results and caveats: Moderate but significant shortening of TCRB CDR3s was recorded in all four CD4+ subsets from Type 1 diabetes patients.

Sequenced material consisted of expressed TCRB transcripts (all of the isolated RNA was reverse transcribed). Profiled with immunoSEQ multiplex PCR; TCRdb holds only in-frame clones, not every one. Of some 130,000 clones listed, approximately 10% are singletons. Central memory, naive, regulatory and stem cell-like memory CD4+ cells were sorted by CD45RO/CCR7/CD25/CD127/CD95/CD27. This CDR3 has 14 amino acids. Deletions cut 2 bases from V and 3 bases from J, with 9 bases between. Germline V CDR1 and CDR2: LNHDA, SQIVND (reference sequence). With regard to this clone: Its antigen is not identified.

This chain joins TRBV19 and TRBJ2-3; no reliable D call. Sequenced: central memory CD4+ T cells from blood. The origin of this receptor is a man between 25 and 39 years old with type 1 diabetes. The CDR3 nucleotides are TGTGCCAGTAGTATACGGGTGGCGACAGATACGCAGTATTTT. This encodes CASSIRVATDTQYF.